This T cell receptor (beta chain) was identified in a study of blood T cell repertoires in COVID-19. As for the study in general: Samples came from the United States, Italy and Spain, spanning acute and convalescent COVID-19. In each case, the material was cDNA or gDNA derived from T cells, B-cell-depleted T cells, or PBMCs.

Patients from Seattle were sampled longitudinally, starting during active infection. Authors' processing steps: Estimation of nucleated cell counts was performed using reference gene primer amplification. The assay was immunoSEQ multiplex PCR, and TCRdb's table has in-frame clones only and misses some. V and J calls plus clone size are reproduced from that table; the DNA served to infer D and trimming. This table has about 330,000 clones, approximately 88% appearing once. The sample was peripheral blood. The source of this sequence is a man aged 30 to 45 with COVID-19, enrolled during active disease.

CDR3 residues: CASRQGSNQPQHF. In DNA form, the CDR3 reads TGTGCCAGCAGACAGGGGAGCAATCAGCCCCAGCATTTT. The chain is built from TRBV28 and TRBJ1-5; 7 bases align to TRBD1. The CDR3 is 13 residues long. Germline values: CDR1 MDHEN, CDR2 SYDVKM. The junction had 0 bases not matched to a gene; V was cut back by 6 bases and J by 1 base.